The 29 T cell receptor beta chains below all came from one sample that was sequenced in a study of T cell responses to AZD1222 COVID-19 vaccine. Sequenced by immunoSEQ multiplex PCR; TCRdb stores in-frame clones only, minus some. Of some 140,000 clones in the sample, around 89% were seen once. Sample: peripheral blood, taken 28 days after the second AZD1222 dose. These receptors were taken from an adult who received the AZD1222 COVID-19 vaccine.

Comment on this clone: Other DNA sequences in this specimen translate into the identical CDR3. The chain recombines TRBV2 with TRBJ1-2, with TRBD1 matching 11 bases. J was trimmed by 7 bases and V by 7 bases; bases with no gene match: 11. CDR1 and CDR2 (germline): SNHLY, FYNNEI. The CDR3 is 15 residues long. The CDR3 DNA reads as TGTGCCAGCATCGGGGGGGACAGGGGGTCGTCTGGCTACACCTTC. Translated: CASIGGDRGSSGYTF.

A single count supports this clone. The genes are TRBV18 and TRBJ1-4; D remains ambiguous. This CDR3 has 14 residues. Per the germline V gene, CDR1 is KGHSH and CDR2 is LQKENI. V shed 6 bases and J shed 10 bases, with 18 bases lying between them. In DNA, the CDR3 is TGTGCCAGCTCGCTCGACATTCACCTGGGAAAACTGTTTTTT. This sequence encodes CASSLDIHLGKLFF.

This clone was found once. The rearrangement joins TRBV5-4 to TRBJ2-3; D unclear. This CDR3 spans 15 amino acids. V was pared by 0 bases and J by 0 bases, with 8 bases between. CDR1 and CDR2 (germline): SGHNT, YYREEE (reference sequence). The CDR3 loop reads CASSLDQRSTDTQYF. DNA for the CDR3: TGTGCCAGCAGCTTGGATCAGAGGAGCACAGATACGCAGTATTTT.

This chain connects TRBV7-8 to TRBJ1-2; TRBD1 agrees at 12 bases. Germline CDR1 SGHVS, CDR2 FQNEAQ. The CDR3 covers 16 residues. Unmatched junction bases numbered 8, after V lost 5 bases and J lost 4 bases. CDR3 region: CASSPGQGAVPYGYTF. The CDR3 DNA reads TGTGCCAGCAGCCCGGGACAGGGGGCGGTACCCTATGGCTACACCTTC.

A few counts support this clone. The V gene is TRBV4-1, the J gene TRBJ1-6, with 10 bases aligning to TRBD1. V lost 5 bases to trimming and J lost 7 bases; unmatched junction nucleotides: 8. The CDR3 spans 16 residues. Germline CDR1 and CDR2: MGHRA and YSYEKL. The CDR3 nucleotides are TGCGCCAGCAGCTCTCGACAGGGGGCAGAAAATTCACCCCTCCACTTT. It specifies CASSSRQGAENSPLHF.

The chain recombines TRBV18 with TRBJ1-1; TRBD1 aligns across 9 bases. Germline V gene lookup returns CDR1 KGHSH and CDR2 LQKENI. Unmatched junction bases numbered 2, after V lost 5 bases and J lost 7 bases. The CDR3 runs to 12 residues. The CDR3, as DNA: TGTGCCAGCTCAGGGGACAGGGATGAAGCTTTCTTT. Translated: CASSGDRDEAFF.

The CDR3 spells CASSQVWGGDYGYTF. In DNA form, the CDR3 reads TGCGCCAGCAGCCAAGTATGGGGAGGCGACTATGGCTACACCTTC. The rearrangement links TRBV4-3 to TRBJ1-2, with D unclear. This CDR3 contains 15 residues. Germline-derived CDR1 and CDR2 are LGHNA and YSLEER. Deletions cut 1 base from V and 3 bases from J, with 12 bases between.

The chain uses TRBV6-6 and TRBJ2-7; D is undetermined. CDR3 length: 12 amino acids. V dropped 6 bases and J dropped 5 bases, with 11 bases sitting between them. Germline V gives CDR1 MNHNY, CDR2 SVGAGI (reference sequence). The CDR3 sequence is CASRDLTDEQYF. The CDR3 DNA follows: TGTGCCAGCAGGGACCTTACGGACGAGCAGTACTTC.

The chain recombines TRBV5-1 with TRBJ2-2; D gene ambiguous. Trimming removed 4 bases at V and 2 bases at J, with 12 bases between. Germline V gene data show CDR1 as SGHRS and CDR2 as YFSETQ. CDR3 length: 15 amino acids. This chain's CDR3 is CASSLQDRNTGELFF. The DNA for the CDR3 is TGCGCCAGCAGCCTTCAGGATAGAAACACCGGGGAGCTGTTTTTT.

The V gene is TRBV19, the J gene TRBJ2-1, with D possibly being TRBD1 (5 bases). V was clipped by 1 base and J by 2 bases, with 12 bases between them. The CDR3 has 16 amino acids. CDR1 and CDR2 from the germline V gene are LNHDA and SQIVND (reference sequence). The CDR3 region is CASSIGKGFAYNEQFF. CDR3 coding DNA: TGTGCCAGTAGTATAGGGAAGGGGTTTGCCTACAATGAGCAGTTCTTC.

The rearrangement joins TRBV3-1 (or the pseudogene TRBV3-2) to TRBJ2-1; D gene unclear. CDR1 LGHDT and CDR2 YNNKEL come from the germline V gene (reference sequence). The CDR3 runs 15 residues. V dropped 0 bases and J dropped 4 bases, with 10 bases sitting between them. This chain's CDR3 is CASSQDYTTYNEQFF. The DNA for the CDR3 is TGTGCCAGCAGCCAAGATTATACTACTTACAATGAGCAGTTCTTC.

J is TRBJ2-4 and V is TRBV20-1; weak D call: TRBD1 (6 bases). Per germline, CDR1 DFQATT and CDR2 SNEGSKA (reference sequence). This CDR3 region has 11 residues. V was pared by 6 bases and J by 5 bases, with 8 bases between. CDR3: CSATGQNIQYF. Here the CDR3 DNA reads TGCAGTGCAACAGGGCAAAACATTCAGTACTTC.

The table lists this clone with a count of one. The rearrangement uses TRBV7-6 and TRBJ2-2, with 10 bases matching TRBD1. Germline values: CDR1 SGHVS, CDR2 FNYEAQ. The CDR3 is made up of 15 amino acids. J was trimmed by 4 bases and V by 5 bases; bases with no gene match: 4. CDR3 sequence reads: CASSPWTGGTGELFF. For the CDR3, the DNA is TGTGCCAGCAGCCCATGGACAGGGGGCACCGGGGAGCTGTTTTTT.

The chain combines TRBV11-2 with TRBJ2-7; D uncertain. The CDR3 is 12 residues long. Trimming cost V 2 bases and J 6 bases, with 8 bases left between them. CDR1 SGHAT and CDR2 FQNNGV come from the germline V gene. This CDR3 reads CASSLFITEQYF. The DNA for the CDR3 is TGTGCCAGCAGCTTATTTATAACCGAGCAGTACTTC.

The CDR3 sequence: CASSSGPQGNSPLHF. CDR3 DNA: TGTGCCAGCAGCTCCGGGCCCCAGGGCAATTCACCCCTCCACTTT. This sequence joins TRBV9 and TRBJ1-6, with D possibly matching TRBD1 (5 bases). The germline V gene has CDR1 SGDLS and CDR2 YYNGEE. This CDR3 has 15 amino acids. The V end was cut by 4 bases, the J end by 7 bases, with 15 bases between.

J is TRBJ1-4 and V is TRBV18; 7 bases match TRBD1. The V gene end was trimmed by 6 bases and the J gene end by 7 bases; junction bases not matched to a gene: 11. Germline V CDR1 and CDR2: KGHSH, LQKENI. The CDR3 runs to 15 residues. CDR3: CASSNDLGDSEKLFF. CDR3 coding DNA: TGTGCCAGCTCCAATGACCTTGGGGACAGTGAAAAACTGTTTTTT.

This chain links TRBV10-3 with TRBJ2-1; D is perhaps TRBD2 (5 bases). CDR1 is ENHRY and CDR2 is SYGVKD in the germline V gene. V gave up 5 bases and J gave up 5 bases, with 10 bases separating them. This CDR3 comprises 13 residues. The CDR3 nucleotides read TGTGCCATCAGTAACGGGAACGACAATGAGCAGTTCTTC. It encodes CAISNGNDNEQFF.

The CDR3 is CAWSAVRDRFGSNEQYF. The CDR3 DNA reads as TGTGCCTGGAGTGCCGTCAGGGACAGGTTCGGGTCTAACGAGCAGTACTTC. V and J are TRBV30 and TRBJ2-7; 8 bases line up with TRBD1. This CDR3 is 17 amino acids long. Germline assignment: CDR1 GTSNPN and CDR2 SVGIG (reference sequence). The V gene end was trimmed by 1 base and the J gene end by 5 bases; junction bases not matched to a gene: 16.

This chain links TRBV28 with TRBJ1-5; a possible D gene is TRBD1 (6 bases). CDR1 and CDR2 from the germline V gene are MDHEN and SYDVKM. This CDR3 is 14 amino acids long. Trimming removed 5 bases at V and 6 bases at J, with 14 bases between. The CDR3 reads CASSTGNPGQPQHF. CDR3 in DNA: TGTGCCAGCAGTACAGGGAATCCGGGTCAGCCCCAGCATTTT.

The chain recombines TRBV25-1 with TRBJ1-6; a possible D gene is TRBD1 (6 bases). V was cut by 6 bases and J by 10 bases, with 19 bases left in between. Germline V gene data show CDR1 as MGHDK and CDR2 as SYGVNS. This CDR3 comprises 15 residues. The CDR3 DNA reads as TGTGCCAGCAGCCGGCAGGGGCAGGGCCACTCACCCCTCCACTTT. It translates to CASSRQGQGHSPLHF.

The chain recombines TRBV5-1 with TRBJ1-4, with TRBD1 as a possible D gene (5 bases). Germline CDR1 is SGHRS and CDR2 is YFSETQ. Trimming took off 5 bases at V and 0 bases at J, with 11 bases between the two ends. The CDR3 is 15 amino acids. CDR3 bases: TGCGCCAGCAGTTTTCAGGGTTCAACTAATGAAAAACTGTTTTTT. Protein: CASSFQGSTNEKLFF.

This clone was found once. The V call is TRBV6-5, the J call TRBJ2-2; possibly TRBD2 for D (5 bases). The CDR3 totals 14 residues. In germline, CDR1 is MNHEY, CDR2 SVGAGI. Trimming left V 7 bases short and J 6 bases short, with 15 bases between. DNA of the CDR3: TGTGCCAGCAAGGGAGCGGAACTGTCCGGGGAGCTGTTTTTT. Its protein product is CASKGAELSGELFF.

The CDR3, as DNA: TGTGCCAGCAGCCCCCGGATCTTGAACACTGAAGCTTTCTTT. This translates into CASSPRILNTEAFF. This chain links TRBV7-2 with TRBJ1-1; D not certain. Germline values: CDR1 SGHTA, CDR2 FQGNSA. The CDR3 runs 14 residues. V lost 5 bases to trimming and J lost 0 bases, with 10 bases between them.

The chain has TRBV3-1 (or the pseudogene TRBV3-2) and TRBJ1-3, with TRBD1 as a possible D gene (6 bases). CDR1 LGHDT and CDR2 YNNKEL come from the germline V gene (reference sequence). With 1 base removed from V and 0 bases from J, the gap between germline ends came to 16 bases. The CDR3 length is 18 residues. The CDR3 sequence is CASSQVMSGTTSGNTIYF. CDR3 bases: TGTGCCAGCAGCCAAGTCATGTCCGGGACAACCTCTGGAAACACCATATATTTT.

V gene TRBV12-3 or TRBV12-4 combines with J gene TRBJ1-6, with D possibly being TRBD1 (6 bases). This CDR3 has 12 amino acids. Trimming shortened V by 4 bases and J by 8 bases, and 6 bases separated the two germline ends. The CDR3 sequence is CASSYRDSPLHF. The CDR3 DNA is TGTGCCAGCAGTTACAGGGATTCACCCCTCCACTTT.

This clone has only one observation. The J gene is TRBJ1-3, the V gene TRBV7-2; D may be TRBD1 (6 bases). There are 14 residues in the CDR3. Trimming left V 5 bases short and J 1 base short, with 9 bases between. Germline-derived CDR1 and CDR2 are SGHTA and FQGNSA. The CDR3 DNA sequence: TGTGCCAGCAGCCCCCAGGGGTCTGGAAACACCATATATTTT. This codes for CASSPQGSGNTIYF.

V is TRBV19 and J is TRBJ1-5; tentatively, D is TRBD1 (5 bases). There are 14 residues in the CDR3. Germline V gene sequence: CDR1 LNHDA, CDR2 SQIVND (reference sequence). Trimming removed 3 bases from V and 4 bases from J, with 10 bases in between. The CDR3 is CASSIRDGNQPQHF. CDR3 sequence (DNA): TGTGCCAGTAGTATCCGGGACGGTAATCAGCCCCAGCATTTT.

This clone was found a few times. V is TRBV29-1 and J is TRBJ1-2; no clear D. V was pared by 3 bases and J by 2 bases, with 4 bases between. The CDR3 length is 11 residues. Germline lookup yields CDR1 SQVTM and CDR2 ANQGSEA. The CDR3 loop is CSVEGNYGYTF. CDR3 bases: TGCAGCGTTGAGGGGAACTATGGCTACACCTTC. Using reference TRBV29-1 and TRBJ1-2 for the parts outside the CDR3, the full variable domain is SAVISQKPSRDICQRGTSLTIQCQVDSQVTMMFWYRQQPGQSLTLIATANQGSEATYESGFVIDKFPISRPNLTFSTLTVSNMSPEDSSIYLCSVEGNYGYTFGSGTRLTVV.

This chain uses TRBV4-1 with TRBJ1-1; D might be TRBD1 (5 bases). From germline, CDR1 is MGHRA and CDR2 YSYEKL. V was cut by 1 base and J by 0 bases, with 9 bases left in between. The length of the CDR3 is 15 residues. The CDR3 reads CASSQGGQMNTEAFF. The CDR3 DNA follows: TGCGCCAGCAGCCAAGGTGGACAAATGAACACTGAAGCTTTCTTT.